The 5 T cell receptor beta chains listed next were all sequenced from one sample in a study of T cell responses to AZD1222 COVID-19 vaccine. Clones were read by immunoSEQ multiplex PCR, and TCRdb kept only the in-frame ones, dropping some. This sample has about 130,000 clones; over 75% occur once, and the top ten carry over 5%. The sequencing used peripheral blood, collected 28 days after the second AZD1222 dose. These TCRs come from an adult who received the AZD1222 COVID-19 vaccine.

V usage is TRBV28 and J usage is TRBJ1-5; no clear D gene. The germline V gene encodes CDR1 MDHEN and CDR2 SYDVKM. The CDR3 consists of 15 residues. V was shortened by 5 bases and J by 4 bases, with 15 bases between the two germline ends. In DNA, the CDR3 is TGTGCCAGCAGTCCCGAAGGGAGTCGGAATCAGCCCCAGCATTTT. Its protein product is CASSPEGSRNQPQHF.

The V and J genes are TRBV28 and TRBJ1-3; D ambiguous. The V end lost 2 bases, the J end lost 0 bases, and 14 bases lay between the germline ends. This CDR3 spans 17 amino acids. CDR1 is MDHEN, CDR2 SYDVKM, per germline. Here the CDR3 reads CASSLGFSDSSGNTIYF. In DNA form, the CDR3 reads TGTGCCAGCAGTTTAGGTTTCTCCGATTCCTCTGGAAACACCATATATTTT.

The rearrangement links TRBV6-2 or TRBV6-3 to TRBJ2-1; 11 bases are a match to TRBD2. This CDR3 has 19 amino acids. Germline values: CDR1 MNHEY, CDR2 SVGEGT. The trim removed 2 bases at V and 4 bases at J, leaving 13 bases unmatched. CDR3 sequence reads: CASSYLGQVLAGVYNEQFF. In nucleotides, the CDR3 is TGTGCCAGCAGTTACCTGGGACAGGTACTAGCGGGGGTTTACAATGAGCAGTTCTTC.

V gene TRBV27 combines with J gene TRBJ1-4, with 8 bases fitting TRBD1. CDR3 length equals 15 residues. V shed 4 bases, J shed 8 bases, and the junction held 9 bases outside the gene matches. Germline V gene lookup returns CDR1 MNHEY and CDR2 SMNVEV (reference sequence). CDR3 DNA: TGTGCCAGCAGTTCTCCGGACAGGGTGGGCGAAAAACTGTTTTTT. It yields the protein CASSSPDRVGEKLFF.

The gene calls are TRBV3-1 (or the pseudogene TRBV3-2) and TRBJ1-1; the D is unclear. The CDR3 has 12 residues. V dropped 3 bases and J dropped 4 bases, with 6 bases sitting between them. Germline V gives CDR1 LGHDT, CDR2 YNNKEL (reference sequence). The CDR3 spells CASSQTPTEAFF. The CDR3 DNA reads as TGTGCCAGCAGCCAGACCCCCACTGAAGCTTTCTTT.